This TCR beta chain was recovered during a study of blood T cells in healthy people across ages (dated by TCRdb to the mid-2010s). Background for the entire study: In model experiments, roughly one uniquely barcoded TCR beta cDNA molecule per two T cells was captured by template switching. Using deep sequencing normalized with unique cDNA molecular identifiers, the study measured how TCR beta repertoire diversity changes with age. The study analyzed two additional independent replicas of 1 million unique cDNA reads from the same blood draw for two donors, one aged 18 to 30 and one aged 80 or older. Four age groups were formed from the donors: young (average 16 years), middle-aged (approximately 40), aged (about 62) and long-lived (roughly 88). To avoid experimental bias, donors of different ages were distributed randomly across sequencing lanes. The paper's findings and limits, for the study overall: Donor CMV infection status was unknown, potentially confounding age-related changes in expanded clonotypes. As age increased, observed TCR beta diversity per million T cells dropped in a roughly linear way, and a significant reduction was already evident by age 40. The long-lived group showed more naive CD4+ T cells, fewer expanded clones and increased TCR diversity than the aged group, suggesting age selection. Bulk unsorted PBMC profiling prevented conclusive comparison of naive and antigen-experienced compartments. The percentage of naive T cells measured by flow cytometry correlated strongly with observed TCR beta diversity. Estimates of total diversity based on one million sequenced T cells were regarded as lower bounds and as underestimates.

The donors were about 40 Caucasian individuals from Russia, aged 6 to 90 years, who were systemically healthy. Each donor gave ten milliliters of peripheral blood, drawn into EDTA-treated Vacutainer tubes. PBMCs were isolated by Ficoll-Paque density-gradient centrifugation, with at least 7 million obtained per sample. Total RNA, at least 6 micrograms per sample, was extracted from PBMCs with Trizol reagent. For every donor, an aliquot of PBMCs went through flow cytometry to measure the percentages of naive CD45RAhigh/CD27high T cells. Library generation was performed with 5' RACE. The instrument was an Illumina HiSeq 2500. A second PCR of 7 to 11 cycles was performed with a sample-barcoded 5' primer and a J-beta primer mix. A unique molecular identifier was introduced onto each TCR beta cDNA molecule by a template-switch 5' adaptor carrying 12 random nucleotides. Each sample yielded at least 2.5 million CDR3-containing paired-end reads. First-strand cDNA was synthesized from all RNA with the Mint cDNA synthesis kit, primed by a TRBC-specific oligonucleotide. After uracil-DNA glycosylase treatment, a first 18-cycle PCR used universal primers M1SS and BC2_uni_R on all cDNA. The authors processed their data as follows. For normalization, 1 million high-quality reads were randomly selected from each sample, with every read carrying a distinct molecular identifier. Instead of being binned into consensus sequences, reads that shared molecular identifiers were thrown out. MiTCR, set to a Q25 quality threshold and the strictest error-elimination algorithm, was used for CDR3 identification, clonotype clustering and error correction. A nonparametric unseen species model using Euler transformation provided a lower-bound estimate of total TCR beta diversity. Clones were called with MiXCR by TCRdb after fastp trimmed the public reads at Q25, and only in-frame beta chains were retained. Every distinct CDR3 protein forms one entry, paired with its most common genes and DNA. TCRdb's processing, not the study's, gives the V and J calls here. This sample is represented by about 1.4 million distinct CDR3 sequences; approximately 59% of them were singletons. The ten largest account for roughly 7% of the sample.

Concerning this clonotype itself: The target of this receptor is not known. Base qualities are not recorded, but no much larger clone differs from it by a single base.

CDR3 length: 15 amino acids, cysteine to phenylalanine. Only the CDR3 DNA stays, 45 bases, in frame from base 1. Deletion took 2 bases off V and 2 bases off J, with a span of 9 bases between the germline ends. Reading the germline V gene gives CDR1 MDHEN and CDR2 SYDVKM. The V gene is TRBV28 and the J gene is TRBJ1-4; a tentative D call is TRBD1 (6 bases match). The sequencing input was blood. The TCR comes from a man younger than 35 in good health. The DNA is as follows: TGTGCCAGCAGTTTAACAGGGAGCACTAATGAAAAACTGTTTTTT. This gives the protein CASSLTGSTNEKLFF.